This TCR beta chain derives from a study of persistence of HIV-infected CD4 T cells. Study summary: Isolated cells were CMV- and HIV-1 Gag-responding CD4+ T cells. Whole-study results and caveats: Compared with CD3/CD28-stimulated cells, CMV- and Gag-responding cells showed lower TCRbeta richness. Bulk TCR data could not be restricted to HIV-1-infected CMV-responding cells.

A word on this clone: Its matching antigen is unknown.

Stimulation used around 9.1 ug/mL lysate from CMV-infected fibroblasts. CD40L-negative CD69-negative CD45RO-high memory CD4+ T cells were sorted as populations depleted of antigen-responding cells. Sequencing used immunoSEQ version 4 in survey mode. Each sample used up to 1 ug genomic DNA diluted to around 9.3 ng/uL. Generated by immunoSEQ multiplex PCR, the TCRdb table keeps only in-frame clones and is missing some. The profile covers 25,000 to 30,000 clones, with roughly four fifths appearing a single time and 4% to 5% taken by the ten largest. Looked up from germline, CDR1 is SGHTA and CDR2 is FQGNSA. V lost 1 base, J lost 0 bases, and 5 bases stayed unmatched. The CDR3 sequence is 17 residues long.

The chain combines TRBV7-2 with TRBJ1-5, with 8 bases matching TRBD1. The specimen comprised CD4+ T cells sorted from PBMCs after roughly 20-hour stimulation, sampled from a patient who received antiretroviral therapy. This receptor was obtained from an adult man with HIV who was CMV-seropositive. In DNA, the CDR3 is TGTGCCAGCAGCTTAGGACAGGGGCCCCTTAGCAATCAGCCCCAGCATTTT. Protein sequence: CASSLGQGPLSNQPQHF.